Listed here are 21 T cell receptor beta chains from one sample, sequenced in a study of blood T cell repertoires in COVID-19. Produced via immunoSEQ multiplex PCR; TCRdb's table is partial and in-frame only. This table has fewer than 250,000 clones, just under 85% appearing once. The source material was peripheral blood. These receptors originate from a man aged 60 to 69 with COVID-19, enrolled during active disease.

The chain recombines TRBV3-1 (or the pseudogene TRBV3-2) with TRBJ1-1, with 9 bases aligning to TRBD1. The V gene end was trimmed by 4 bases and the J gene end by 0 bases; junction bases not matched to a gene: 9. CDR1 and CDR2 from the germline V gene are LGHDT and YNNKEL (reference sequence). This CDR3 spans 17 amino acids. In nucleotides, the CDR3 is TGTGCCAGCAGCCGGGACAGGGCTCCCATACTGAACACTGAAGCTTTCTTT. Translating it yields CASSRDRAPILNTEAFF.

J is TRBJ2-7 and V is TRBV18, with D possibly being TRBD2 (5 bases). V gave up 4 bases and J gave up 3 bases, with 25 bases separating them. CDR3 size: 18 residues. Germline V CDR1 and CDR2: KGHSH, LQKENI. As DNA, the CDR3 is TGTGCCAGCTCACTGATCCCCCGGACCGGAGGTTCCTACTACGAGCAGTACTTC. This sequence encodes CASSLIPRTGGSYYEQYF.

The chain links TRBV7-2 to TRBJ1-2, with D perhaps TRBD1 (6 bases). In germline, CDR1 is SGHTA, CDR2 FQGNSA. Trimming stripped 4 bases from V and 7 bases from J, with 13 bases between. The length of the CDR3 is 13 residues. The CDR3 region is CASSYGTRRGYTF. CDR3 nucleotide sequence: TGTGCCAGCAGCTATGGGACAAGACGTGGCTACACCTTC.

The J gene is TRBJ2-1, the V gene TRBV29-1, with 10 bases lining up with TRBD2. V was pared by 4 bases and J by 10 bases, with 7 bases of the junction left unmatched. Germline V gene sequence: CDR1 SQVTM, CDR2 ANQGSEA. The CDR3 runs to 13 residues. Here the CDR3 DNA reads TGCAGCGTTGGAAGCGGGAGGGCCAGCGAGCAGTTCTTC. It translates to CSVGSGRASEQFF.

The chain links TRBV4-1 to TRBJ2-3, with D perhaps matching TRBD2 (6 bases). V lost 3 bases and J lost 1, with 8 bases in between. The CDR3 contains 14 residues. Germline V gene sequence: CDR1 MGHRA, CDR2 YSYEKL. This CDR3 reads CASSQERGTDTQYF. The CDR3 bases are TGCGCCAGCAGCCAGGAGCGGGGCACAGATACGCAGTATTTT.

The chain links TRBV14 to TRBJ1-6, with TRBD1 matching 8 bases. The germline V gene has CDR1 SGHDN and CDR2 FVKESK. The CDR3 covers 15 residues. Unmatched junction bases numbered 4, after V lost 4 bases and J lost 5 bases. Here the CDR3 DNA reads TGTGCCAGCAGCCTCCGGACAGGGAATAATTCACCCCTCCACTTT. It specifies CASSLRTGNNSPLHF.

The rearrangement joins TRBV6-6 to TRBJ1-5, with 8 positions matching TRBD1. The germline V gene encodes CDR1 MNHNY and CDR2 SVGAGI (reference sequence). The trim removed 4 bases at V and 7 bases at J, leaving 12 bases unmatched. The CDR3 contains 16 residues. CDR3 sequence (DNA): TGTGCCAGCAGTTCCTTTACCGGACAGGGAATCCAGCCCCAGCATTTT. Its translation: CASSSFTGQGIQPQHF.

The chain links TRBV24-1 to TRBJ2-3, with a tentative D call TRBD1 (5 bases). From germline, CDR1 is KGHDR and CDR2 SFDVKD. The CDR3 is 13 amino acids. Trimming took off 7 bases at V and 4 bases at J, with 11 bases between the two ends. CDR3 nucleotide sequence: TGTGCCACCAGAGACAGACGGGCAGATACGCAGTATTTT. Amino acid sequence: CATRDRRADTQYF.

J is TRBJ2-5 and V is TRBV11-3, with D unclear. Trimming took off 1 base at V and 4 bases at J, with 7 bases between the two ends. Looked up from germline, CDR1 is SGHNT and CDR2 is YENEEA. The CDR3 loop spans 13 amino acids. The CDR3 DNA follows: TGTGCCAGCAGCTTAGGTGGGCTAGAGACCCAGTACTTC. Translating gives CASSLGGLETQYF.

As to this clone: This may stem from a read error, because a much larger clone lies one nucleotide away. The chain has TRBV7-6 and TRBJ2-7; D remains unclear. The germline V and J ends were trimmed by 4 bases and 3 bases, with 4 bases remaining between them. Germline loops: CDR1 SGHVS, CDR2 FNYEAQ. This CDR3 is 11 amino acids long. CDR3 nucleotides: TGTGCCAGCAGCTCCAACTACGAGCAGTACTTC. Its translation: CASSSNYEQYF.

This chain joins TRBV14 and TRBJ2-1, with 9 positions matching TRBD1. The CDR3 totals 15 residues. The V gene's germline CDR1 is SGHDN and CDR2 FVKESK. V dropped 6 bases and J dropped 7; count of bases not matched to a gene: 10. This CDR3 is CASRRTGQGLNEQFF. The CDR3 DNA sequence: TGTGCCAGCAGGCGTACAGGACAGGGGTTGAATGAGCAGTTCTTC.

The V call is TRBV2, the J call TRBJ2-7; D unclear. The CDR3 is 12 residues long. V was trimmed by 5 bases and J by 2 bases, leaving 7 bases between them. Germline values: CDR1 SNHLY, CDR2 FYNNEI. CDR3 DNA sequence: TGTGCCAGCAGTAGCCTAACCTACGAGCAGTACTTC. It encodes CASSSLTYEQYF.

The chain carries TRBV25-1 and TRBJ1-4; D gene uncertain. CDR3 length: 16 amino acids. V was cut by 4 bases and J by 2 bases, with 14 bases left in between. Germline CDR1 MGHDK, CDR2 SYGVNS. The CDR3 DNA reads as TGTGCCAGCAGTGTATTGGGTATCGGGACTAATGAAAAACTGTTTTTT. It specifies CASSVLGIGTNEKLFF.

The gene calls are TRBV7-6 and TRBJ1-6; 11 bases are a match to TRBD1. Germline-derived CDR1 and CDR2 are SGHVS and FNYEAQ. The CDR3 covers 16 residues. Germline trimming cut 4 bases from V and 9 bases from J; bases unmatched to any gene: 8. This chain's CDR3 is CASSSTGTGGSSPLHF. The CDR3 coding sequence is TGTGCCAGCAGCTCCACCGGGACAGGGGGTAGTTCACCCCTCCACTTT.

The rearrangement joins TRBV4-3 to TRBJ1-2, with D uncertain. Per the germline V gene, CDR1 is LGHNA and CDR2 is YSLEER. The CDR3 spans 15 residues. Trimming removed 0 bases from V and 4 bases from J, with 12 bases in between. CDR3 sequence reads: CASSQDMGQTYGYTF. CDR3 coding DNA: TGCGCCAGCAGCCAAGATATGGGCCAGACCTATGGCTACACCTTC.

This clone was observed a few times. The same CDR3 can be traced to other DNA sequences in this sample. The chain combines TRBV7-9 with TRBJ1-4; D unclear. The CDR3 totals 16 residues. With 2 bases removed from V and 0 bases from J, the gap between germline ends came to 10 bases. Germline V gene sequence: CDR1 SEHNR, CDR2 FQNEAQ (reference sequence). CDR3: CASSLTQSATNEKLFF. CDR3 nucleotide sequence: TGTGCCAGCAGCTTAACCCAGAGCGCAACTAATGAAAAACTGTTTTTT.

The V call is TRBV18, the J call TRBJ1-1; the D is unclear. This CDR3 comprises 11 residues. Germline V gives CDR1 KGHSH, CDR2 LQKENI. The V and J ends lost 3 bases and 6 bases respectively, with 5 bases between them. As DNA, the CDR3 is TGTGCCAGCTCACCGAGCGCTGAAGCTTTCTTT. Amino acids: CASSPSAEAFF.

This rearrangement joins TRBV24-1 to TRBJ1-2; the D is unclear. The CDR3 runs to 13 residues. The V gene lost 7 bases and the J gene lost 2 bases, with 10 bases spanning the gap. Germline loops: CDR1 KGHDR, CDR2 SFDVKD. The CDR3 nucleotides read TGTGCCACCAGGGGAGCGAGCAACTATGGCTACACCTTC. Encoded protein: CATRGASNYGYTF.

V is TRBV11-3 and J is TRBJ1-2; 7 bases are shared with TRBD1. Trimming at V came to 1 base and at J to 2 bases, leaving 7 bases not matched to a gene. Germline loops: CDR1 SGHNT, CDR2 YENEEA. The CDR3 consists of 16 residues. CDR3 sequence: CASSLVRTGGNYGYTF. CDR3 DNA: TGTGCCAGCAGCTTAGTTAGGACAGGAGGAAACTATGGCTACACCTTC.

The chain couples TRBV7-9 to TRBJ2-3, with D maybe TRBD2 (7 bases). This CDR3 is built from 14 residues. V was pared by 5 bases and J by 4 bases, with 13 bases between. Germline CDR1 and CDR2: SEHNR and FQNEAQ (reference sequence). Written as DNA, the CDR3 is TGTGCCAGCAGCGGGGGGGCGAGCTCAGATACGCAGTATTTT. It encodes CASSGGASSDTQYF.

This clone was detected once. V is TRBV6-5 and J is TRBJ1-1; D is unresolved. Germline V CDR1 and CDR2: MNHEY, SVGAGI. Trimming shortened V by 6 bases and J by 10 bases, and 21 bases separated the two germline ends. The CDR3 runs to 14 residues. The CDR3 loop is CASRATKQILAAFF. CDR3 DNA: TGTGCCAGCAGAGCTACCAAACAGATACTGGCAGCTTTCTTT.